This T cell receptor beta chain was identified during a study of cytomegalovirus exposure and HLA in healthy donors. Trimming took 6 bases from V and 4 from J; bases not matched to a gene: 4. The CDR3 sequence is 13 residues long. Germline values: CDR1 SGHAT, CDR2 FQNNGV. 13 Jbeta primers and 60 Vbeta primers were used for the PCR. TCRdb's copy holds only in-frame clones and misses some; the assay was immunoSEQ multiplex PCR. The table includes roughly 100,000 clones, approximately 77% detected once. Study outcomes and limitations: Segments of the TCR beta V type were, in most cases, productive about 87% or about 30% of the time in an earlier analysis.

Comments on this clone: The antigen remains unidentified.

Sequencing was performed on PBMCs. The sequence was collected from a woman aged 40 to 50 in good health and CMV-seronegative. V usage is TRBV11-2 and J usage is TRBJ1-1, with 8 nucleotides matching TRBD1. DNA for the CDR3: TGTGCCAGCAGACGAACAGGGGGCACTGAAGCTTTCTTT. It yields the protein CASRRTGGTEAFF.